This passage covers 30 T cell receptor beta chains from one sample sequenced in a study of type 1 regulatory T cells. TCRdb used MiXCR to reprocess the reads, holding one entry per CDR3 protein. Of some 60,000 distinct CDR3 sequences in the sample, roughly two thirds were seen once. For these TCRs, the target antigens are not known. Material for sequencing was cultured non-Tr1 T cells, either the whole culture or a sorted T cell fraction (not recorded which). Receptors were obtained from a human donor in good health.

This clonotype was counted a single time. The chain couples TRBV20-1 to TRBJ1-2, with 12 bases fitting TRBD1. The CDR3 runs 15 residues. The germline V gene encodes CDR1 DFQATT and CDR2 SNEGSKA (reference sequence). Losses at the gene ends were 3 bases for V and 5 bases for J; bases not matched to a gene: 7. The CDR3 reads CSARSGTGGHYGYTF. The CDR3 DNA sequence: TGCAGTGCTAGGAGCGGGACAGGGGGCCATTATGGCTACACCTTC.

The rearrangement joins TRBV6-1 to TRBJ2-3; 11 bases are a match to TRBD2. Looked up from germline, CDR1 is MNHNS and CDR2 is SASEGT. The V and J ends lost 4 bases and 2 bases, in that order; junction bases with no gene match: 11. The CDR3 spans 18 residues. The CDR3 region has the DNA TGTGCCAGCAGTGTAGGGATCACTAGCGGGAGCCCCACAGATACGCAGTATTTT. Amino acids: CASSVGITSGSPTDTQYF.

This chain joins TRBV12-3 or TRBV12-4 and TRBJ2-3; D unclear. The length of the CDR3 is 14 residues. Trimming pared 6 bases from V and 1 base from J, leaving 11 bases between. CDR3 loop: CASSATTGTDTQYF. The DNA for the CDR3 is TGTGCCAGCAGCGCTACGACTGGCACAGATACGCAGTATTTT.

This clonotype was detected only a few times. The V and J genes are TRBV5-1 and TRBJ1-1; 11 bases agree with TRBD1. V lost 2 bases to trimming and J lost 5 bases; unmatched junction nucleotides: 8. Germline V gives CDR1 SGHRS, CDR2 YFSETQ. This CDR3 is 16 amino acids long. In DNA, the CDR3 is TGCGCCAGCAGCTTAGACGGACAGGGGGCACGGACTGAAGCTTTCTTT. It yields the protein CASSLDGQGARTEAFF. The full variable domain, in which reference TRBV5-1 and TRBJ1-1 provide the parts outside the CDR3, is KAGVTQTPRYLIKTRGQQVTLSCSPISGHRSVSWYQQTPGQGLQFLFEYFSETQRNKGNFPGRFSGRQFSNSRSEMNVSTLELGDSALYLCASSLDGQGARTEAFFGQGTRLTVV.

In this sample, this clonotype turned up a few times. The chain recombines TRBV7-8 with TRBJ2-6; either TRBD1 or TRBD2 may supply D (6 bases each). The CDR3 has 14 residues. Trimming left V 5 bases short and J 6 bases short, with 11 bases between. In germline, CDR1 is SGHVS, CDR2 FQNEAQ. The CDR3 DNA follows: TGTGCCAGCAGCCAGGGGAGGACGGCCAACGTCCTGACTTTC. Amino acid sequence: CASSQGRTANVLTF.

CDR3 nucleotide sequence: TGTGCCAGCAGCTTAGCGGTCCTAACGAGCGGGAGCGAGCAGTACTTC. It translates to CASSLAVLTSGSEQYF. This chain links TRBV7-2 with TRBJ2-7, with TRBD2 identical over 8 bases. V was pared by 0 bases and J by 6 bases, with 10 bases of the junction left unmatched. CDR1 is SGHTA and CDR2 is FQGNSA in the germline V gene. The CDR3 length is 16 residues.

This clonotype has more than one count but fewer than ten. V is TRBV5-5 and J is TRBJ2-2; 11 bases are a match to TRBD2. The germline V gene encodes CDR1 SGHKS and CDR2 YYEKEE (reference sequence). Trimming took 3 bases from V and 6 from J; bases not matched to a gene: 10. This CDR3 region has 17 residues. The CDR3 here is CASSSVTSGSRAGELFF. In DNA, the CDR3 is TGTGCCAGCAGCTCTGTTACTAGCGGGAGTCGCGCCGGGGAGCTGTTTTTT. Complete variable domain (other parts from reference TRBV5-5 and TRBJ2-2): DAGVTQSPTHLIKTRGQQVTLRCSPISGHKSVSWYQQVLGQGPQFIFQYYEKEERGRGNFPDRFSARQFPNYSSELNVNALLLGDSALYLCASSSVTSGSRAGELFFGEGSRLTVL.

The chain links TRBV3-1 to TRBJ2-1, with 9 bases identical to TRBD2. Unmatched junction bases numbered 3, after V lost 3 bases and J lost 6 bases. The CDR3 has 14 residues. Germline CDR1 is LGHDT and CDR2 is YNNKEL (reference sequence). The CDR3 sequence is CASSHPLAGNEQFF. In nucleotides, the CDR3 is TGTGCCAGCAGCCACCCACTAGCGGGCAATGAGCAGTTCTTC.

J is TRBJ1-5 and V is TRBV20-1; possible D gene TRBD1, 5 bases. Trimming took 4 bases from V and 6 from J, leaving 16 bases between them. Per germline, CDR1 DFQATT and CDR2 SNEGSKA (reference sequence). The CDR3 is 14 amino acids. In DNA, the CDR3 is TGCAGTGCTACAGCGGGCAGGGTCGGTCAGCCCCAGCATTTT. Its translation: CSATAGRVGQPQHF.

This clonotype has more than one count but fewer than ten. V usage is TRBV30 and J usage is TRBJ1-6, with D perhaps matching TRBD1 (6 bases). CDR1 is GTSNPN and CDR2 is SVGIG in the germline V gene (reference sequence). This CDR3 has 14 residues. The germline V and J ends were trimmed by 4 bases and 5 bases, with 12 bases remaining between them. This CDR3 is CAWIGQSNNSPLHF. CDR3 nucleotide sequence: TGTGCCTGGATCGGACAGTCCAATAATTCACCCCTCCACTTT.

This clonotype showed up just a few times. The chain employs TRBV12-3 or TRBV12-4 and TRBJ2-7, with D uncertain. V dropped 3 bases and J dropped 7 bases, with 10 bases sitting between them. The CDR3 consists of 12 residues. The CDR3 sequence: CASSFRVGEQYF. The CDR3, as DNA: TGTGCCAGCAGTTTTCGGGTCGGGGAGCAGTACTTC.

V and J are TRBV27 and TRBJ1-1, with TRBD1 identical over 7 bases. Germline V CDR1 and CDR2: MNHEY, SMNVEV (reference sequence). The CDR3 is 16 amino acids. Germline trimming cut 3 bases from V and 6 bases from J; bases unmatched to any gene: 13. The chain's CDR3 is CASSFSRGPGWSEAFF. The CDR3 region has the DNA TGTGCCAGCAGTTTCTCGAGGGGGCCCGGTTGGTCTGAAGCTTTCTTT.

This clonotype has a handful of counts. The chain uses TRBV12-3 or TRBV12-4 and TRBJ2-3; 10 bases line up with TRBD1. V dropped 6 bases and J dropped 5; count of bases not matched to a gene: 8. CDR3 length: 15 amino acids. The CDR3 bases are TGTGCCAGCAGCAAAAGCGGGACAGGGGAAGATACGCAGTATTTT. Its translation is CASSKSGTGEDTQYF.

The chain uses TRBV5-4 and TRBJ2-3; D is perhaps TRBD2 (5 bases). Germline CDR1 and CDR2: SGHNT and YYREEE (reference sequence). CDR3 size: 15 residues. V gave up 7 bases and J gave up 3 bases, with 18 bases separating them. The CDR3 reads CASGSWRVATDTQYF. In nucleotides, the CDR3 is TGTGCCAGCGGCTCGTGGCGGGTTGCAACAGATACGCAGTATTTT.

V is TRBV6-5 and J is TRBJ2-3; D gene uncertain. With 5 bases removed from V and 2 bases from J, the gap between germline ends came to 14 bases. Germline loops: CDR1 MNHEY, CDR2 SVGAGI. This CDR3 contains 15 residues. The DNA of the CDR3 is TGTGCCAGCAGTCAAGGTGGGCCAGCCACAGATACGCAGTATTTT. Translating gives CASSQGGPATDTQYF.

As concerns this clonotype: A read error is likely, as this CDR3 ends without the conserved phenylalanine or tryptophan. The chain uses TRBV6-2 or TRBV6-3 and TRBJ2-7, with TRBD1 matching over 7 bases. Trimming took 5 bases from V and 2 from J; bases not matched to a gene: 6. The CDR3 contains 14 residues. Germline loops: CDR1 MNHEY, CDR2 SVGEGT. CDR3 coding DNA: TGTGCCAGCAGTACCGACAGGGCCCCCTACGAGCAGTACCTC. It encodes CASSTDRAPYEQYL.

This clonotype was picked up a small number of times. V usage is TRBV12-3 or TRBV12-4 and J usage is TRBJ1-2; D is ambiguous. V was clipped by 4 bases and J by 3 bases, with 6 bases between them. This CDR3 has 12 amino acids. The CDR3 sequence is CASSSMDYGYTF. CDR3 in DNA: TGTGCCAGCAGTTCTATGGACTATGGCTACACCTTC.

This chain joins TRBV19 and TRBJ2-2; D not resolved. V lost 11 bases and J lost 2, with 27 bases in between. Looked up from germline, CDR1 is LNHDA and CDR2 is SQIVND (reference sequence). There are 18 residues in the CDR3. The CDR3 coding sequence is TGTGCCGGGATACATCGGACGGACCAACTGCGAAACACCGGGGAGCTGTTTTTT. Translating gives CAGIHRTDQLRNTGELFF.

The rearrangement uses TRBV7-2 and TRBJ2-7, with 10 bases fitting TRBD2. With V trimmed by 5 bases and J by 3 bases, 4 bases remained unmatched. This CDR3 is 14 amino acids long. Germline V gene lookup returns CDR1 SGHTA and CDR2 FQGNSA. In DNA, the CDR3 is TGTGCCAGCAGCAGGCTAGCGGGAGACTACGAGCAGTACTTC. It codes for CASSRLAGDYEQYF. Full variable domain (outside the CDR3, taken from reference TRBV7-2 and TRBJ2-7): GAGVSQSPSNKVTEKGKDVELRCDPISGHTALYWYRQSLGQGLEFLIYFQGNSAPDKSGLPSDRFSAERTGGSVSTLTIQRTQQEDSAVYLCASSRLAGDYEQYFGPGTRLTVT.

This clonotype was seen more than once but under ten times. This sequence joins TRBV28 and TRBJ2-7, with 7 positions matching TRBD2. V was clipped by 10 bases and J by 0 bases; unmatched bases: 3. The CDR3 contains 12 residues. Germline CDR1 MDHEN, CDR2 SYDVKM. This chain's CDR3 is CAIGTTSYEQYF. In DNA, the CDR3 is TGTGCCATCGGGACTACCTCCTACGAGCAGTACTTC.

The table lists this clonotype with a few counts. This rearrangement joins TRBV6-1 to TRBJ2-2; D not certain. The CDR3 has 12 amino acids. Germline CDR1 and CDR2: MNHNS and SASEGT. V was clipped by 7 bases and J by 8 bases, with 11 bases between them. The CDR3 DNA is TGTGCCAGCAAGGGAATATCAGGGGAGCTGTTTTTT. Protein: CASKGISGELFF.

The chain employs TRBV30 and TRBJ1-1, with D maybe TRBD1 (5 bases). The CDR3 extends over 14 amino acids. Per germline, CDR1 GTSNPN and CDR2 SVGIG (reference sequence). The V end lost 0 bases, the J end lost 0 bases, and 8 bases lay between the germline ends. The CDR3 nucleotides are TGTGCCTGGAGTGTGGGCAGGGTGAACACTGAAGCTTTCTTT. It is translated as CAWSVGRVNTEAFF.

The chain joins TRBV20-1 to TRBJ1-1; tentative D call: TRBD1 (5 bases). The CDR3 sequence is 14 residues long. V was clipped by 1 base and J by 3 bases, with 12 bases between them. Germline V CDR1 and CDR2: DFQATT, SNEGSKA (reference sequence). DNA of the CDR3: TGCAGTGCTAGAGGACAAGACAGTTACACTGAAGCTTTCTTT. Amino acids: CSARGQDSYTEAFF.

J is TRBJ1-1 and V is TRBV7-2; possibly TRBD1 for D (6 bases). This CDR3 region has 14 residues. Germline V CDR1 and CDR2: SGHTA, FQGNSA. Trimming removed 1 base from V and 6 bases from J, with 12 bases in between. CDR3 residues: CASSLELGGAEAFF. In DNA, the CDR3 is TGTGCCAGCAGCTTAGAGTTGGGGGGCGCTGAAGCTTTCTTT.

CDR3 sequence: CASSRQTSTDTQYF. In DNA, the CDR3 is TGTGCCAGCAGCCGACAGACTAGCACAGATACGCAGTATTTT. The chain employs TRBV2 and TRBJ2-3; D possibly corresponds to TRBD1 (5 bases). Germline assignment: CDR1 SNHLY and CDR2 FYNNEI. The V end was cut by 6 bases, the J end by 0 bases, with 10 bases between. This CDR3 region has 14 residues.

The rearrangement uses TRBV20-1 and TRBJ2-5; tentatively, D is TRBD2 (6 bases). V lost 6 bases and J lost 7, with 12 bases in between. CDR1 is DFQATT and CDR2 is SNEGSKA in the germline V gene (reference sequence). The CDR3 sequence is 11 residues long. The CDR3 here is CSAPRGRTQYF. The CDR3 bases are TGCAGTGCCCCGCGGGGACGGACCCAGTACTTC.

This chain joins TRBV11-1 and TRBJ2-7; D may correspond to TRBD1 or TRBD2 (6 bases each). V lost 3 bases, J lost 0 bases, and 15 bases lay in between. This CDR3 has 16 residues. In germline, CDR1 is SGHAT, CDR2 FQDESV (reference sequence). CDR3 sequence reads: CASSLGASGFSYEQYF. The DNA for the CDR3 is TGTGCCAGCAGCTTGGGGGCGAGCGGGTTCTCCTACGAGCAGTACTTC.

A few counts support this clonotype. V and J are TRBV7-9 and TRBJ2-7; D not certain. CDR1 SEHNR and CDR2 FQNEAQ come from the germline V gene (reference sequence). The CDR3 has 11 residues. The V end lost 5 bases, the J end lost 4 bases, and 6 bases lay between the germline ends. CDR3 DNA: TGTGCCAGCAGCGACTTATACGAGCAGTACTTC. It yields the protein CASSDLYEQYF.

The V gene is TRBV20-1, the J gene TRBJ2-2; D unclear. The CDR3 is made up of 14 amino acids. Trimming pared 3 bases from V and 2 bases from J, leaving 10 bases between. The germline V gene encodes CDR1 DFQATT and CDR2 SNEGSKA (reference sequence). CDR3 sequence: CSASRDSNTGELFF. CDR3 DNA: TGCAGTGCTAGCAGAGACTCAAACACCGGGGAGCTGTTTTTT.

The chain uses TRBV20-1 and TRBJ2-7; D unresolved. This CDR3 has 13 amino acids. V was shortened by 3 bases and J by 5 bases, with 14 bases between the two germline ends. The V gene's germline CDR1 is DFQATT and CDR2 SNEGSKA (reference sequence). CDR3 nucleotide sequence: TGCAGTGCTAGCAGTTGGCCGCAGGACGAGCAGTACTTC. It codes for CSASSWPQDEQYF.